Following are 28 T cell receptor beta chains from one sample sequenced in a study of T cell clones after liver transplantation. Sequencing used immunoSEQ multiplex PCR; TCRdb keeps in-frame clones, though not all of them. The repertoire holds around 18,000 clones, with over 75% as singletons. Here the sequenced sample was CD8+ T cells from blood, taken 46 months after liver transplant. The receptors here all came from a human patient who received a liver transplant. The T cells may come from the graft donor.

The chain carries TRBV5-6 and TRBJ2-1, with D unclear. Trimming stripped 3 bases from V and 7 bases from J, with 11 bases between. CDR1 is SGHDT and CDR2 is YYEEEE in the germline V gene. The CDR3 length is 13 residues. This chain's CDR3 is CASSWLYGNEQFF. CDR3 nucleotide sequence: TGTGCCAGCAGCTGGTTATACGGAAATGAGCAGTTCTTC.

The chain links TRBV28 to TRBJ2-3; D not certain. Germline V gene lookup returns CDR1 MDHEN and CDR2 SYDVKM. Trimming shortened V by 3 bases and J by 4 bases, and 11 bases separated the two germline ends. This CDR3 is 14 amino acids long. CDR3 region: CASSLQGGADTQYF. Here the CDR3 DNA reads TGTGCCAGCAGTTTGCAAGGCGGAGCAGATACGCAGTATTTT.

The chain has TRBV19 and TRBJ2-2, with TRBD1 as a possible D gene (5 bases). V was clipped by 3 bases and J by 1 base, with 12 bases between them. The CDR3 is made up of 16 amino acids. CDR1 LNHDA and CDR2 SQIVND come from the germline V gene (reference sequence). As DNA, the CDR3 is TGTGCCAGTAGTATCCCGCAGGGCCTGAACACCGGGGAGCTGTTTTTT. Translated, it gives CASSIPQGLNTGELFF.

The V gene is TRBV19, the J gene TRBJ2-7; TRBD2 is a possible D gene (6 bases). CDR1 and CDR2 from the germline V gene are LNHDA and SQIVND (reference sequence). V lost 3 bases and J lost 2, with 11 bases in between. The CDR3 extends over 14 amino acids. The CDR3 nucleotides are TGTGCCAGTAGTATCGGGACTCTAACCTACGAGCAGTACTTC. The encoded protein is CASSIGTLTYEQYF.

The chain is built from TRBV6-6 and TRBJ1-1, with D perhaps TRBD1 (6 bases). The CDR3 is 14 residues long. Germline V CDR1 and CDR2: MNHNY, SVGAGI (reference sequence). Trimming stripped 2 bases from V and 1 base from J, with 8 bases between. The CDR3 bases are TGTGCCAGCAGTTACGAAGGGGGGAACACTGAAGCTTTCTTT. It yields the protein CASSYEGGNTEAFF.

This chain links TRBV6-5 with TRBJ2-7; D perhaps matches TRBD1 (6 bases). Germline loops: CDR1 MNHEY, CDR2 SVGAGI. This CDR3 is built from 14 residues. Trimming pared 6 bases from V and 2 bases from J, leaving 14 bases between. The CDR3 DNA is TGTGCCAGCAGCCTTCCGGGACATACCTACGAGCAGTACTTC. Its translation: CASSLPGHTYEQYF.

The rearrangement joins TRBV2 to TRBJ2-7; 9 bases are shared with TRBD2. Germline V lookup: CDR1 SNHLY, CDR2 FYNNEI. The CDR3 runs 17 residues. The V gene end was trimmed by 6 bases and the J gene end by 9 bases; junction bases not matched to a gene: 21. CDR3 bases: TGTGCCAGCAGGGACCCCCTTAGCGGGAGCGCCCTACGGGGGCAGTACTTC. This codes for CASRDPLSGSALRGQYF.

This clone was seen a single time. The V gene is TRBV7-2, the J gene TRBJ2-1; D possibly corresponds to TRBD2 (6 bases). V lost 3 bases and J lost 0, with 6 bases in between. This CDR3 spans 14 amino acids. The germline CDR1 and CDR2 sequences are SGHTA and FQGNSA. The CDR3 here is CASSFSGSYNEQFF. As DNA, the CDR3 is TGTGCCAGCAGCTTTAGCGGCTCCTACAATGAGCAGTTCTTC.

This chain links TRBV4-1 with TRBJ1-5; D not certain. CDR1 and CDR2 from the germline V gene are MGHRA and YSYEKL. The CDR3 is 16 amino acids. The ends were cut back, 4 bases at V and 3 bases at J, with 16 bases in the middle. Here the CDR3 DNA reads TGCGCCAGCAGCCTTATTCCAAGTCGCGACAATCAGCCCCAGCATTTT. It translates to CASSLIPSRDNQPQHF.

This clone has just one count. This chain joins TRBV6-5 and TRBJ2-2, with D maybe TRBD2 (5 bases). This CDR3 has 14 amino acids. Germline assignment: CDR1 MNHEY and CDR2 SVGAGI. Trimming took off 0 bases at V and 5 bases at J, with 7 bases between the two ends. The CDR3 sequence is CASSYSWETGELFF. Written as DNA, the CDR3 is TGTGCCAGCAGTTACTCCTGGGAGACCGGGGAGCTGTTTTTT.

With regard to this clone: The DNA is omitted, as the CDR3 cannot be located on it reliably, and the CDR3 follows TCRdb's listing. The V call is TRBV21-1, the J call TRBJ1-1. TRBV21-1 is a pseudogene segment. Termini included, the CDR3 measures 15 amino acids. CDR3 region: CASSTDWGSGTEAFF.

Points on this clone: The junction shows a germline mismatch at one end, possibly a read error. The J gene is TRBJ2-7, the V gene TRBV4-1; D not certain. CDR3 length: 12 residues. Per germline, CDR1 MGHRA and CDR2 YSYEKL. DNA for the CDR3: TGCGCCAGCAGCCAAGATCTCGTCGGGCTCCTGTTC. It is translated as CASSQDLVGLLF.

The rearrangement links TRBV13 to TRBJ2-1; D gene ambiguous. Germline V lookup: CDR1 PRHDT, CDR2 FYEKMQ (reference sequence). V was trimmed by 1 base and J by 5 bases, leaving 6 bases between them. There are 13 residues in the CDR3. As DNA, the CDR3 is TGTGCCAGCAGCTTAGAACCACACAATGAGCAGTTCTTC. It translates to CASSLEPHNEQFF. The variable domain in full, completed from reference TRBV13 and TRBJ2-1, reads AAGVIQSPRHLIKEKRETATLKCYPIPRHDTVYWYQQGPGQDPQFLISFYEKMQSDKGSIPDRFSAQQFSDYHSELNMSSLELGDSALYFCASSLEPHNEQFFGPGTRLTVL.

This chain uses TRBV19 with TRBJ1-1; the D gene is possibly TRBD1 (5 bases). CDR3 length: 12 amino acids. Looked up from germline, CDR1 is LNHDA and CDR2 is SQIVND (reference sequence). V was cut by 5 bases and J by 8 bases, with 12 bases left in between. The CDR3: CASSGGNREAFF. The CDR3 DNA sequence: TGTGCCAGTAGTGGGGGGAACAGGGAAGCTTTCTTT.

V and J are TRBV19 and TRBJ2-1; 9 bases map to TRBD2. Germline assignment: CDR1 LNHDA and CDR2 SQIVND (reference sequence). The CDR3 sequence is 17 residues long. Germline trimming cut 5 bases from V and 3 bases from J; bases unmatched to any gene: 11. The CDR3 is CASSWRLAGLNYNEQFF. CDR3 DNA sequence: TGTGCCAGTAGTTGGCGGCTAGCGGGGCTGAACTACAATGAGCAGTTCTTC.

This rearrangement joins TRBV7-9 to TRBJ1-2; D unresolved. CDR1 and CDR2 from the germline V gene are SEHNR and FQNEAQ (reference sequence). V was shortened by 5 bases and J by 6 bases, with 28 bases between the two germline ends. This CDR3 region has 18 residues. The CDR3, as DNA: TGTGCCAGCAGCCTCCGCCAGCGACCGAATACAGAATTCGATGGCTACACCTTC. This translates into CASSLRQRPNTEFDGYTF.

This rearrangement joins TRBV19 to TRBJ2-1; perhaps TRBD1 as D (6 bases). The CDR3 is made up of 13 amino acids. V dropped 6 bases and J dropped 8 bases, with 14 bases sitting between them. Germline values: CDR1 LNHDA, CDR2 SQIVND (reference sequence). The CDR3: CASSLLGGHEQFF. The CDR3 DNA sequence: TGTGCCAGTAGCCTCCTTGGGGGCCATGAGCAGTTCTTC.

This clone occurred a few times. V and J are TRBV30 and TRBJ2-7, with no clear D. Trimming took off 0 bases at V and 7 bases at J, with 10 bases between the two ends. The CDR3 totals 12 residues. From germline, CDR1 is GTSNPN and CDR2 SVGIG (reference sequence). CDR3 in DNA: TGTGCCTGGAGTGTCATGCTGCGGGAGCAGTACTTC. As protein: CAWSVMLREQYF.

The CDR3 DNA is TGTGCCAGCAACTTTGGAGTTGGGACTGAAGCTTTCTTT. This encodes CASNFGVGTEAFF. The chain uses TRBV27 and TRBJ1-1; no clear D gene. Trimming removed 7 bases at V and 5 bases at J, with 14 bases between. CDR1 and CDR2 (germline): MNHEY, SMNVEV (reference sequence). The length of the CDR3 is 13 residues.

As DNA, the CDR3 is TGTGCCAGCACCCTTTCACCAGGCCCCTACGAGCAGTACTTC. This codes for CASTLSPGPYEQYF. The V gene is TRBV28, the J gene TRBJ2-7; D gene ambiguous. CDR1 is MDHEN, CDR2 SYDVKM, per germline. This CDR3 has 14 amino acids. Trimming pared 7 bases from V and 2 bases from J, leaving 15 bases between. Variable domain in full (rest from reference TRBV28 and TRBJ2-7): DVKVTQSSRYLVKRTGEKVFLECVQDMDHENMFWYRQDPGLGLRLIYFSYDVKMKEKGDIPEGYSVSREKKERFSLILESASTNQTSMYLCASTLSPGPYEQYFGPGTRLTVT.

The chain couples TRBV25-1 to TRBJ2-5; 9 nucleotides line up with TRBD1. The CDR3 is 17 amino acids. Germline CDR1 is MGHDK and CDR2 is SYGVNS. The trim removed 2 bases at V and 0 bases at J, leaving 7 bases unmatched. Here the CDR3 reads CASSEHRGQGYQETQYF. CDR3 bases: TGTGCCAGCAGTGAACATCGAGGACAGGGGTACCAAGAGACCCAGTACTTC.

The rearrangement uses TRBV28 and TRBJ1-5; 9 bases map to TRBD1. CDR1 is MDHEN and CDR2 is SYDVKM in the germline V gene. J was trimmed by 2 bases and V by 6 bases; bases with no gene match: 2. CDR3 length: 14 residues. CDR3 in amino acids: CASRGQGGNQPQHF. The CDR3 bases are TGTGCCAGCAGGGGACAGGGAGGCAATCAGCCCCAGCATTTT.

This chain links TRBV7-9 with TRBJ2-1, with 10 bases matching TRBD2. CDR1 and CDR2 from the germline V gene are SEHNR and FQNEAQ (reference sequence). This CDR3 comprises 15 residues. V lost 5 bases and J lost 5; bases outside the gene matches: 6. The CDR3 region is CASSPQGTSDNEQFF. CDR3 nucleotide sequence: TGTGCCAGCAGCCCTCAGGGGACTAGCGACAATGAGCAGTTCTTC. The whole variable domain, remainder taken from reference TRBV7-9 and TRBJ2-1, is DTGVSQNPRHKITKRGQNVTFRCDPISEHNRLYWYRQTLGQGPEFLTYFQNEAQLEKSRLLSDRFSAERPKGSFSTLEIQRTEQGDSAMYLCASSPQGTSDNEQFFGPGTRLTVL.

V gene TRBV9 combines with J gene TRBJ2-1; TRBD2 is a possible D gene (6 bases). The V end was cut by 4 bases, the J end by 6 bases, with 17 bases between. The germline V gene encodes CDR1 SGDLS and CDR2 YYNGEE. The CDR3 covers 15 residues. The CDR3 nucleotides read TGTGCCAGCAGCTACGGAGGGGCCGACCCCAATGAGCAGTTCTTC. Its translation is CASSYGGADPNEQFF.

The rearrangement uses TRBV30 and TRBJ2-1, with D possibly matching TRBD2 (5 bases). The germline V gene encodes CDR1 GTSNPN and CDR2 SVGIG (reference sequence). Trimming took 4 bases from V and 15 from J, leaving 22 bases between them. The CDR3 covers 13 residues. The CDR3 region has the DNA TGTGCCTGGACCATACTCCTAGCTTCCCCACCGTTCTTC. Protein: CAWTILLASPPFF.

The chain has TRBV4-1 and TRBJ2-7, with D unclear. Trimming stripped 0 bases from V and 2 bases from J, with 11 bases between. CDR1 and CDR2 from the germline V gene are MGHRA and YSYEKL. This CDR3 spans 15 amino acids. CDR3 residues: CASSQDKAEPYEQYF. CDR3 DNA sequence: TGCGCCAGCAGCCAAGATAAAGCCGAACCCTACGAGCAGTACTTC.

The V gene is TRBV14, the J gene TRBJ2-7; 10 bases fit TRBD2. The CDR3 runs to 17 residues. Trimming removed 4 bases from V and 3 bases from J; junction bases left unmatched: 12. CDR1 is SGHDN, CDR2 FVKESK, per germline. The CDR3, as DNA: TGTGCCAGCAGCCCGGCTCTGAGTAGCGGGAGGTTCTACGAGCAGTACTTC. It is translated as CASSPALSSGRFYEQYF.

By share, this clone counts as medium-sized. This same CDR3 is encoded by further DNA sequences in the sample. The chain is built from TRBV7-6 and TRBJ2-7; D is unresolved. CDR1 and CDR2 (germline): SGHVS, FNYEAQ. Trimming stripped 4 bases from V and 3 bases from J, with 10 bases between. This CDR3 contains 13 residues. The CDR3 DNA sequence: TGTGCCAGCAGCTCGGGTCCTAACTACGAGCAGTACTTC. Translation gives CASSSGPNYEQYF.